This T cell receptor beta chain originates from a study of PD-L1 blockade in urothelial cancer. Across the whole study: Blood underwent analysis 3 weeks (second dose) and 6 weeks after treatment began.

The length of the CDR3 is 17 residues. Trimming removed 5 bases at V and 0 bases at J, with 18 bases between. Looked up from germline, CDR1 is SGHDT and CDR2 is YYEEEE. The table came from immunoSEQ multiplex PCR; TCRdb's copy has only in-frame clones and leaves some out. The data show 40,000 or so clones, 82% seen once. Patients' cancers were locally advanced or metastatic urothelial carcinomas. The TCR originated in a man between 65 and 79 years old with urothelial cancer. The input for sequencing was PBMCs, taken around atezolizumab (anti-PD-L1) treatment. The chain has TRBV5-6 and TRBJ2-1; no firm D call. The CDR3 sequence: CASRNLPSGNSYNEQFF. Here the CDR3 DNA reads TGTGCCAGCAGAAATCTCCCTTCAGGAAACTCCTACAATGAGCAGTTCTTC.